Listed here are 26 T cell receptor beta chains from one sample, sequenced in a study of tumor-infiltrating lymphocytes in oesophageal squamous cell carcinoma (dated by TCRdb to 2015 to 2016). Receptor libraries were prepared by PCR. The sequencer was an Illumina HiSeq 2000. TCRdb applied fastp at Q25 and MiXCR to the public reads, then kept only in-frame beta chains. When rows share a CDR3 protein, they turn into one entry using the most common DNA and genes. In this sample the table shows 9,500 to 13,000 distinct CDR3 sequences, about 60% of which occur a single time. The ten biggest clones cover roughly a third of the sample. Sequencing was done on a sample of esophageal tumor tissue. The receptors derive from a male donor with esophageal squamous cell carcinoma.

As for this clonotype: The CDR3 carries no conserved terminal phenylalanine or tryptophan, so it likely arises from a read error. No DNA is shown, since the ends of the CDR3 on it are uncertain; the CDR3 is the one TCRdb lists. The genes are TRBV28 and TRBJ2-7; the table's D call, TRBD1, was not checked against the DNA. CDR1 is MDHEN, CDR2 SYDVKM, per germline. Including both end residues, the CDR3 is 17 amino acids long. The CDR3: CASSFETGVRETQYFGS.

The V and J genes are TRBV6-6 and TRBJ2-1; 10 bases are shared with TRBD2. TRBJ2-5 matches the DNA end more closely, so the J call is doubtful. Per the germline V gene, CDR1 is MNHNY and CDR2 is SVGAGI (reference sequence). The CDR3 covers 15 residues. The CDR3 nucleotides are TGTGCCAGCAGTTACTCAGGACTAGCGGAAGAGACCCAGTACTTC. Protein product: CASSYSGLAEETQYF.

The gene calls are TRBV6-6 and TRBJ1-1; possibly TRBD1 for D (5 bases). Germline V lookup: CDR1 MNHNY, CDR2 SVGAGI (reference sequence). Trimming left V 5 bases short and J 1 base short, with 14 bases between. CDR3 length: 15 amino acids. The CDR3, as DNA: TGTGCCAGCAGTATCCAAGGACAACCGAACACTGAAGCTTTCTTT. Protein sequence: CASSIQGQPNTEAFF.

The rearrangement uses TRBV7-3 and TRBJ2-5; TRBD1 is a possible D gene (6 bases). The CDR3 length is 13 residues. Trimming removed 6 bases at V and 4 bases at J, with 12 bases between. Germline CDR1 and CDR2: SGHTA and FQGTGA. The CDR3 region is CASSRGKGETQYF. CDR3 DNA sequence: TGTGCCAGCAGTAGGGGGAAGGGAGAGACCCAGTACTTC. The variable domain in full, with the rest retrieved from reference TRBV7-3 and TRBJ2-5, is GAGVSQTPSNKVTEKGKYVELRCDPISGHTALYWYRQSLGQGPEFLIYFQGTGAADDSGLPNDRFFAVRPEGSVSTLKIQRTERGDSAVYLCASSRGKGETQYFGPGTRLLVL.

The chain combines TRBV7-6 with TRBJ2-1; possible D gene TRBD2, 5 bases. TRBJ2-7 matches the DNA end more closely, so the J call is doubtful. The germline V gene has CDR1 SGHVS and CDR2 FNYEAQ. The CDR3 sequence is 15 residues long. CDR3 sequence: CASSFFQEADNEQYF. Written as DNA, the CDR3 is TGTGCCAGCAGCTTCTTCCAGGAGGCTGACAATGAGCAGTACTTC.

There are a few counts of this clonotype. The gene calls are TRBV7-6 and TRBJ2-1, with 14 nucleotides matching TRBD2. CDR3 size: 20 residues. Germline lookup yields CDR1 SGHVS and CDR2 FNYEAQ. V shed 5 bases, J shed 0 bases, and the junction held 12 bases outside the gene matches. The CDR3 is CASSGAPGLAGELSYNEQFF. The CDR3 DNA reads as TGTGCCAGCAGCGGGGCACCGGGACTAGCGGGAGAGCTCTCCTACAATGAGCAGTTCTTC. Full variable domain (remainder filled in from reference TRBV7-6 and TRBJ2-1): GAGVSQSPRYKVTKRGQDVALRCDPISGHVSLYWYRQALGQGPEFLTYFNYEAQQDKSGLPNDRFSAERPEGSISTLTIQRTEQRDSAMYRCASSGAPGLAGELSYNEQFFGPGTRLTVL.

The genes are TRBV6-1 and TRBJ2-4; D remains unclear. The J call may be faulty, since TRBJ2-7 better matches the DNA end. The CDR3 is 11 amino acids. Germline assignment: CDR1 MNHNS and CDR2 SASEGT. The CDR3 sequence is CASSVNYEQYF. CDR3 bases: TGTGCCAGCAGCGTGAACTACGAGCAGTACTTC.

Worth noting for this clonotype: With a much larger clone just one base away, this may be a read error. The rearrangement links TRBV11-3 to TRBJ2-3, with D perhaps matching TRBD2 (5 bases). Looked up from germline, CDR1 is SGHNT and CDR2 is YENEEA. The germline V and J ends were trimmed by 3 bases and 14 bases, with 18 bases remaining between them. The CDR3 totals 13 residues. CDR3 sequence reads: CASSLAEPGELYF. CDR3 bases: TGTGCCAGCAGCTTGGCAGAACCCGGGGAGCTGTATTTT.

Judged by abundance, this clonotype is medium-sized. Here the CDR3 reads CASSWDRYYGYTF. The CDR3 DNA is TGTGCCAGCAGCTGGGACAGATACTATGGCTACACCTTC. The chain joins TRBV28 to TRBJ1-2; TRBD1 matches at 7 bases. The CDR3 extends over 13 amino acids. The germline V gene has CDR1 MDHEN and CDR2 SYDVKM. With V trimmed by 6 bases and J by 3 bases, 4 bases remained unmatched.

This clonotype was seen repeatedly, ten times or more. The chain joins TRBV5-6 to TRBJ2-7, with 9 bases fitting TRBD1. The CDR3 contains 15 residues. The trim removed 2 bases at V and 0 bases at J, leaving 3 bases unmatched. Per the germline V gene, CDR1 is SGHDT and CDR2 is YYEEEE. The CDR3 here is CASSFRTGVSYEQYF. The CDR3 DNA reads as TGTGCCAGCAGCTTCCGGACAGGGGTCTCCTACGAGCAGTACTTC.

This clonotype was seen more than once but under ten times. The chain combines TRBV7-8 with TRBJ2-5; TRBD2 matches at 11 bases. The J call is doubtful: the DNA matches TRBJ2-1 better. CDR3 size: 15 residues. Per germline, CDR1 SGHVS and CDR2 FQNEAQ. The CDR3 nucleotides are TGTGCCAGCAGCTTTACTAGCGGGAGATACAATGAGCAGTTCTTC. As protein: CASSFTSGRYNEQFF.

This clonotype was recorded only once. The rearrangement uses TRBV7-2 and TRBJ2-5; TRBD2 agrees at 9 bases. Germline CDR1 is SGHTA and CDR2 is FQGNSA. The CDR3 is 14 amino acids. V gave up 7 bases and J gave up 4 bases; unmatched junction bases: 7. CDR3 region: CASMLNSGRETQYF. In DNA, the CDR3 is TGTGCCAGCATGCTTAATAGCGGGAGAGAGACCCAGTACTTC.

The genes are TRBV12-3 or TRBV12-4 and TRBJ1-1, with D possibly matching TRBD2 (7 bases). The J call may be mistaken, given a closer DNA end match to TRBJ2-2. This CDR3 is 15 amino acids long. The CDR3: CASSLRGGNTGELFF. In nucleotides, the CDR3 is TGTGCCAGCAGTTTGAGGGGGGGAAACACCGGGGAGCTGTTTTTT.

The V gene is TRBV6-1, the J gene TRBJ2-1; D gene uncertain. The J call may be faulty, since TRBJ2-7 better matches the DNA end. This CDR3 comprises 11 residues. CDR1 and CDR2 (germline): MNHNS, SASEGT. As DNA, the CDR3 is TGTGCCAGCAGTGAAGTACGAGAGCAGTACTTC. Amino acid sequence: CASSEVREQYF.

The rearrangement joins TRBV27 to TRBJ2-1; the match to TRBD1 covers 8 bases. The J call is in doubt because the DNA end fits TRBJ2-5 better. This CDR3 has 14 amino acids. Germline CDR1 and CDR2: MNHEY and SMNVEV (reference sequence). CDR3 region: CASSSADRGETQYF. The CDR3 region has the DNA TGTGCCAGCAGTTCGGCCGACAGGGGAGAGACCCAGTACTTC.

This clonotype was seen a single time. The chain uses TRBV7-6 and TRBJ2-3; D tentatively fits TRBD1 or TRBD2 (7 bases each). The DNA end is more similar to TRBJ2-1, so the J call may be wrong. CDR3 size: 14 residues. CDR1 and CDR2 from the germline V gene are SGHVS and FNYEAQ. The DNA of the CDR3 is TGTGCCAGCAGCCCAGGGGGGGGGCTAGGTGAGCAGTTCTTC. It encodes CASSPGGGLGEQFF.

The chain carries TRBV7-2 and TRBJ2-3; D is uncertain. The V gene's germline CDR1 is SGHTA and CDR2 FQGNSA. Trimming left V 0 bases short and J 2 bases short, with 9 bases between. The length of the CDR3 is 15 residues. The CDR3 region is CASSLAGSVTDTQYF. Written as DNA, the CDR3 is TGTGCCAGCAGCTTAGCCGGATCAGTCACAGATACGCAGTATTTT.

This chain links TRBV7-6 with TRBJ1-1, with D perhaps matching TRBD2 (5 bases). With the DNA end fitting TRBJ2-3 better, the J assignment may be wrong. The CDR3 is 15 residues long. CDR1 is SGHVS and CDR2 is FNYEAQ in the germline V gene. CDR3 DNA: TGTGCCAGCAGCTTAGATAGGGAGAGCACAGATACGCAGTATTTT. It codes for CASSLDRESTDTQYF.

This clonotype showed up just once. CDR3 in DNA: TGTGCCAGCAGCTTAACTAGCGGAACTAGCACAGATACGCAGTATTTT. This gives the protein CASSLTSGTSTDTQYF. The rearrangement uses TRBV7-3 and TRBJ2-3, with TRBD2 as a possible D gene (6 bases). The CDR3 length is 16 residues. From germline, CDR1 is SGHTA and CDR2 FQGTGA. Trimming took 0 bases from V and 0 from J, leaving 10 bases between them.

The chain couples TRBV11-1 to TRBJ2-7; tentative D call: TRBD1 (5 bases). The germline V gene has CDR1 SGHAT and CDR2 FQDESV (reference sequence). V lost 1 base and J lost 7, with 20 bases in between. The CDR3 totals 16 residues. The CDR3 sequence: CASSLGAGSVLNEQYF. The CDR3 DNA is TGTGCCAGCAGCTTAGGGGCAGGGTCCGTGTTGAATGAGCAGTACTTC.

This chain connects TRBV27 to TRBJ2-1, with 11 bases matching TRBD2. The J call may be in error: the DNA end matches TRBJ2-5 better. The CDR3 totals 15 residues. The germline V gene encodes CDR1 MNHEY and CDR2 SMNVEV (reference sequence). The CDR3 loop reads CASSFLAGGKETQYF. The CDR3 DNA reads TGTGCCAGCAGTTTCCTAGCGGGGGGTAAAGAGACCCAGTACTTC.

This clonotype was observed a single time. The CDR3 nucleotides are TGTGCCAGCAGCGTAAGCCAGAACACTGAAGCTTTCTTT. Protein: CASSVSQNTEAFF. The V gene is TRBV9, the J gene TRBJ1-1; D call uncertain. Trimming removed 1 base at V and 1 base at J, with 5 bases between. CDR1 is SGDLS, CDR2 YYNGEE, per germline. The CDR3 covers 13 residues.

V and J are TRBV7-2 and TRBJ1-2; a weak D match, TRBD1 (6 bases). Trimming took 2 bases from V and 8 from J, leaving 21 bases between them. The CDR3 contains 16 residues. Germline V gives CDR1 SGHTA, CDR2 FQGNSA. The CDR3 sequence is CASSLNAGGTLRGYTF. The CDR3 DNA sequence: TGTGCCAGCAGCTTAAATGCCGGGGGGACACTGAGGGGCTACACCTTC.

This clonotype has only one observation. This chain connects TRBV6-1 to TRBJ2-3, with TRBD2 as a possible D gene (6 bases). Trimming took off 8 bases at V and 4 bases at J, with 16 bases between the two ends. This CDR3 region has 14 residues. Germline V gene data show CDR1 as MNHNS and CDR2 as SASEGT. CDR3 protein: CASVFGSAADTQYF. Here the CDR3 DNA reads TGTGCCAGCGTCTTCGGGAGTGCCGCAGATACGCAGTATTTT.

A few counts support this clonotype. The chain joins TRBV6-6 to TRBJ2-1; 7 nucleotides agree with TRBD2. Germline V gene data show CDR1 as MNHNY and CDR2 as SVGAGI (reference sequence). V was clipped by 6 bases and J by 3 bases; unmatched bases: 8. CDR3 length: 15 residues. In nucleotides, the CDR3 is TGTGCCAGCAGAGGACTAGTCCCTCTCTACAATGAGCAGTTCTTC. Its translation: CASRGLVPLYNEQFF.

The chain has TRBV7-8 and TRBJ2-5; possible D gene TRBD1, 5 bases. The DNA end is a closer match to TRBJ1-2, so the J assignment may be wrong. This CDR3 comprises 12 residues. The germline gives CDR1 SGHVS, CDR2 FQNEAQ. The CDR3 DNA is TGTGCCAGCAGCTTAGTGGGGGATGGCTACACCTTC. It codes for CASSLVGDGYTF.